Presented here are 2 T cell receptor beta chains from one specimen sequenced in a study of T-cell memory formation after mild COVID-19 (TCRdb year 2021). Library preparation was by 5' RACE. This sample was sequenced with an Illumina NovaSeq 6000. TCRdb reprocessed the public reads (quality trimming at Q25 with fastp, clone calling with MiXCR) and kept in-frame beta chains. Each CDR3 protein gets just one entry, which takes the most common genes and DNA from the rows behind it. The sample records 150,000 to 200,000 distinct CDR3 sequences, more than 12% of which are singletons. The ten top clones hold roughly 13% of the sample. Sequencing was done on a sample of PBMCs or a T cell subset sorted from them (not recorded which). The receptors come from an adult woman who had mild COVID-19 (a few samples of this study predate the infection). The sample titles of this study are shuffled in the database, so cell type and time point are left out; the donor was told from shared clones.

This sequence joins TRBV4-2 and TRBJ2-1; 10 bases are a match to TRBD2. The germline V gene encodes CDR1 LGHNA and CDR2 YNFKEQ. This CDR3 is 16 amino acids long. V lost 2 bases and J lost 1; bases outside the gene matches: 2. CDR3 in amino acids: CASSQRTSGSYNEQFF. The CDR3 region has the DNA TGTGCCAGCAGCCAAAGGACTAGCGGTTCCTACAATGAGCAGTTCTTC.

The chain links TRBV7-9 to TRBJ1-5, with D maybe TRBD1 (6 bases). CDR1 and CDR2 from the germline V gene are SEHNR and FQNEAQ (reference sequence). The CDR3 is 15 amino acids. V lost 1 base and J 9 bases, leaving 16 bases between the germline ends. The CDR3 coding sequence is TGTGCCAGCAGCTTAGGCGCAGGTCAGGGGCGGCCCCAGCATTTT. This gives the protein CASSLGAGQGRPQHF.